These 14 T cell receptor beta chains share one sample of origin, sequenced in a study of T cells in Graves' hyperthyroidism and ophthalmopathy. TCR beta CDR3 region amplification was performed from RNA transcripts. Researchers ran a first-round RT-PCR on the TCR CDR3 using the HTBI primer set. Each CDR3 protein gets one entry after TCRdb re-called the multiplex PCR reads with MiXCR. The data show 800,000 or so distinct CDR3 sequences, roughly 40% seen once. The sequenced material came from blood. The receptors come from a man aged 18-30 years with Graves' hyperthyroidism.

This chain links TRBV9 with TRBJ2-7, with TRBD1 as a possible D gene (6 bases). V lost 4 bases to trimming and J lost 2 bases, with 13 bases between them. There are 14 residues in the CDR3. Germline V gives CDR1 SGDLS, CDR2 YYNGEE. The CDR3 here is CASSHTGRAYEQYF. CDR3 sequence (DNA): TGTGCCAGCAGCCACACAGGGAGAGCCTACGAGCAGTACTTC.

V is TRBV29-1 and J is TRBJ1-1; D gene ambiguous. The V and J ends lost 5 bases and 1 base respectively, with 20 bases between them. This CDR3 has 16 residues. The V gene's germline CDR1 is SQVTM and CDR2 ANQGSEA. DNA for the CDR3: TGCAGCGTTCCTGCCAGCAGTTTAAGCTCGAACACTGAAGCTTTCTTT. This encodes CSVPASSLSSNTEAFF. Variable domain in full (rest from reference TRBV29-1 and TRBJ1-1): SAVISQKPSRDICQRGTSLTIQCQVDSQVTMMFWYRQQPGQSLTLIATANQGSEATYESGFVIDKFPISRPNLTFSTLTVSNMSPEDSSIYLCSVPASSLSSNTEAFFGQGTRLTVV.

The CDR3 is CASRITGSSYNSPLHF. CDR3 nucleotides: TGTGCCAGTAGGATAACAGGGAGCTCCTATAATTCACCCCTCCACTTT. This chain connects TRBV19 to TRBJ1-6; D is possibly TRBD1 (6 bases). V was cut by 6 bases and J by 0 bases, with 12 bases left in between. The CDR3 sequence is 16 residues long. The germline V gene has CDR1 LNHDA and CDR2 SQIVND (reference sequence).

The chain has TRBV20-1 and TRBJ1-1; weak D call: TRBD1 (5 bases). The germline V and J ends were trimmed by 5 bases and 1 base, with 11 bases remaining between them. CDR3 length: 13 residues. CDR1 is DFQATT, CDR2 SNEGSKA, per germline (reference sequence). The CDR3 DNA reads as TGCAGTGCTTCGGGGACGGAGAACACTGAAGCTTTCTTT. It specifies CSASGTENTEAFF.

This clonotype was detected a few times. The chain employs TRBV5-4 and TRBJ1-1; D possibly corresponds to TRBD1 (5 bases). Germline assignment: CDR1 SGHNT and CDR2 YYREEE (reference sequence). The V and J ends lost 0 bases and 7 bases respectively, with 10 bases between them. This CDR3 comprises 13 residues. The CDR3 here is CASSLANRNEAFF. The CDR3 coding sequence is TGTGCCAGCAGCTTGGCCAACAGGAATGAAGCTTTCTTT.

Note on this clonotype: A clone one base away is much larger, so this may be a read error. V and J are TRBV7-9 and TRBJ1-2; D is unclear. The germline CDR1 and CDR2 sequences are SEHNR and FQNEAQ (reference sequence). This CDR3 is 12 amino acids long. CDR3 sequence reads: CASTNPAGGCTF. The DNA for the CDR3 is TGTGCCAGCACCAATCCGGCGGGAGGCTGCACCTTC.

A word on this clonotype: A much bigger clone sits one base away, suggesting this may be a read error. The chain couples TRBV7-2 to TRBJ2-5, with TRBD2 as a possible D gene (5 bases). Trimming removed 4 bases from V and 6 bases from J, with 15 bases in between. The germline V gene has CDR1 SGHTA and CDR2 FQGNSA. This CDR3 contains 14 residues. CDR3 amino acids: CASSSVGLGKTQYF. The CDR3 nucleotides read TGTGCCAGCAGCTCAGTAGGACTGGGAAAGACCCAGTACTTC.

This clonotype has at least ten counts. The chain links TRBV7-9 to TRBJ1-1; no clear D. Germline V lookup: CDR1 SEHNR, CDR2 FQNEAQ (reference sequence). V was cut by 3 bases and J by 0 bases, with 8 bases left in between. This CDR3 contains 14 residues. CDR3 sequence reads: CASSFRSLNTEAFF. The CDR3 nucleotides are TGTGCCAGCAGCTTCCGATCGTTGAACACTGAAGCTTTCTTT. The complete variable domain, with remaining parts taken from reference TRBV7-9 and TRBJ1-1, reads DTGVSQNPRHKITKRGQNVTFRCDPISEHNRLYWYRQTLGQGPEFLTYFQNEAQLEKSRLLSDRFSAERPKGSFSTLEIQRTEQGDSAMYLCASSFRSLNTEAFFGQGTRLTVV.

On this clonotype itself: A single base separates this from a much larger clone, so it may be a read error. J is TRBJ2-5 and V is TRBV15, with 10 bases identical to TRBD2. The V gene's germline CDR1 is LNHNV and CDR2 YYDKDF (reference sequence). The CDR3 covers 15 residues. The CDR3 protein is CATSGDRLAGATQYF. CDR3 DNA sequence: TGTGCCACCAGCGGAGATCGGCTAGCGGGAGCGACCCAGTACTTC.

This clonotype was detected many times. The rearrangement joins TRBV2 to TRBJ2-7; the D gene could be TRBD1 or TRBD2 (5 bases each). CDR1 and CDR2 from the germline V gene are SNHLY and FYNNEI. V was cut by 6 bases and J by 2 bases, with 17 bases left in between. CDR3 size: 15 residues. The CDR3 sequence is CASRESGTGPYEQYF. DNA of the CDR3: TGTGCCAGCAGAGAATCCGGGACGGGACCCTACGAGCAGTACTTC.

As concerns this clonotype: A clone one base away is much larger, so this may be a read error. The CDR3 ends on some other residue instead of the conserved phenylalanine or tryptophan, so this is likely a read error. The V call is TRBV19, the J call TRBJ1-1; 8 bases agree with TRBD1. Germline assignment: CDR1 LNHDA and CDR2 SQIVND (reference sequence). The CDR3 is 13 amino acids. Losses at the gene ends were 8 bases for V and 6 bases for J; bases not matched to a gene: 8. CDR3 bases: TGTGCCAGTTGCTATACAGGGGGGGCTGAAGCTTTCTCT. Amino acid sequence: CASCYTGGAEAFS.

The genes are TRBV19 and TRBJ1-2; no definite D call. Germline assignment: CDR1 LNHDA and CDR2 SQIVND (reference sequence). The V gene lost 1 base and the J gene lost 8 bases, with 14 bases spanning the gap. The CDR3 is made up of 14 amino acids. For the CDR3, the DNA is TGTGCCAGTAGTATAGGAGGGCGCCGACCGGGCTACACCTTC. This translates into CASSIGGRRPGYTF. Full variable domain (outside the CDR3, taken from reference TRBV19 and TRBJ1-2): DGGITQSPKYLFRKEGQNVTLSCEQNLNHDAMYWYRQDPGQGLRLIYYSQIVNDFQKGDIAEGYSVSREKKESFPLTVTSAQKNPTAFYLCASSIGGRRPGYTFGSGTRLTVV.

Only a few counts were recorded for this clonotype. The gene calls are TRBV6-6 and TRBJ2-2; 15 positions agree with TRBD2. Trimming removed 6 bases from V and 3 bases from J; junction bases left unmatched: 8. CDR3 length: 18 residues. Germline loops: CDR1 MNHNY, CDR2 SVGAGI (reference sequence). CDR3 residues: CASSWTSGRASDTGELFF. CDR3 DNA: TGTGCCAGCAGCTGGACTAGCGGGAGGGCCTCAGACACCGGGGAGCTGTTTTTT.

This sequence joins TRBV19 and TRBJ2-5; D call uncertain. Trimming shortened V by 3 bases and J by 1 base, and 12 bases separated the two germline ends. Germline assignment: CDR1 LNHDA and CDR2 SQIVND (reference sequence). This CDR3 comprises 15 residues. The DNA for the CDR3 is TGTGCCAGTAGTATTCTAGGACCCTTCCAAGAGACCCAGTACTTC. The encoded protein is CASSILGPFQETQYF.